The rows below give T cell receptor beta chains drawn from one sample of a study of shared clonotypes between healthy human individuals. The method was immunoSEQ multiplex PCR; TCRdb's version includes in-frame clones alone and lacks a portion of them. The sample lists a few million clones, approximately 90% seen once, with about 0.41% in the top ten. Sequenced: naive CD4+ T cells from PBMCs. These receptors originate from a man between 18 and 35 years old in good health. Some clones in this sample may be carry-over from other donors' samples. Each CDR3 is given with its conserved first and last residue. The D gene is left open where the match is weak. Only some rows state a clone size, as once, few, many or a class for expanded clones.

V gene	D gene	J gene	clone size	CDR3 DNA	CDR3 protein
TRBV7-2	.	TRBJ2-7	.	TGTGCCAGCAGCCCCGCAAGCTACGAGCAGTACTTC	CASSPASYEQYF
TRBV10-3	.	TRBJ1-2	.	TGTGCCATCAGTGAGCGTTTTGGCTACACCTTC	CAISERFGYTF
TRBV28	TRBD1	TRBJ2-5	.	TGTGCCAGCAGTTGGGGCTTGGGACAGGCGAAGGAGACCCAGTACTTC	CASSWGLGQAKETQYF
TRBV5-1	.	TRBJ2-1	.	TGCGCCAGCAGCTTGGTGACTACAGGGAGTGTGAATGAGCAGTTCTTC	CASSLVTTGSVNEQFF
TRBV27	TRBD1	TRBJ1-2	.	TGTGCCAGCAGTTTTCTGCCCACAGGGGCCATAGATGGCTACACCTTC	CASSFLPTGAIDGYTF
TRBV14	.	TRBJ2-2	few	TGTGCCAGCAGCCAAGTTGGCGGGTACACCGGGGAGCTGTTTTTT	CASSQVGGYTGELFF
TRBV30	TRBD1	TRBJ2-1	.	TGTGCCTGGAGTTACAGGGGAGATGAGCAGTTCTTC	CAWSYRGDEQFF
TRBV11-2	.	TRBJ1-2	.	TGTGCCAGCAGCCAACCACAGGGTCTCTATGGCTACACCTTC	CASSQPQGLYGYTF
TRBV7-2	.	TRBJ1-5	.	TGTGCCAGCAGCTTAGAGCGTAGCAATCAGCCCCAGCATTTT	CASSLERSNQPQHF
TRBV28	.	TRBJ2-1	.	TGTGCCAGCAGTTTCTTAAGGGGAGGTGGGAATGAGCAGTTCTTC	CASSFLRGGGNEQFF
TRBV6-1	.	TRBJ2-1	.	TGTGCCAGCAGTGAAGCAGGTGGGTTCAATGAGCAGTTCTTC	CASSEAGGFNEQFF
TRBV7-3	TRBD2	TRBJ2-3	.	TGTGCCAGCAGCCGCCGGGTAGCGGGAGAGTCAGATACGCAGTATTTT	CASSRRVAGESDTQYF
TRBV6-5	.	TRBJ1-1	few	TGTGCCAGCAGTTACGAGAGGAACACTGAAGCTTTCTTT	CASSYERNTEAFF
TRBV7-2	TRBD1	TRBJ1-4	.	TGTGCCAGCAGCTTTACAGGGGGGGACGAAAAACTGTTTTTT	CASSFTGGDEKLFF
TRBV9	TRBD1	TRBJ2-7	.	TGTGCCAGCAGCCGAGGACAGGGCTCGGTCCAGCAGTACTTC	CASSRGQGSVQQYF
TRBV9	.	TRBJ2-1	.	TGTGCCAGCAGCGTAGAGGAAGGGACCTACAATGAGCAGTTCTTC	CASSVEEGTYNEQFF
TRBV9	.	TRBJ2-4	.	TGTGCCAGCAGCGTAGGTGGGACCGTCCTAGCCAAAAACATTCAGTACTTC	CASSVGGTVLAKNIQYF
TRBV28	.	TRBJ1-5	once	TGTGCCAGCAGTCTGAGGACAGACAATCAGCCCCAGCATTTT	CASSLRTDNQPQHF